The T cell receptor (beta chain) under discussion was sequenced for a study of blood T cells in healthy people across ages. In the study overall: About one barcoded beta molecule per two T cells was the capture yield of template switching.

General observations from the study: It was the long-lived donors that had more naive CD4+ cells and higher diversity than aged donors. TCR beta diversity, measured per million T cells, fell in a roughly linear way with age.

V dropped 0 bases and J dropped 2 bases, with 10 bases sitting between them. This CDR3 comprises 15 residues. CDR1 and CDR2 (germline): LGHNA, YNFKEQ. Primed by a sample-barcoded 5' primer and a J-beta primer mix, a second PCR proceeded for 7 to 11 cycles. TCRdb analysed the 5' RACE reads with MiXCR anew, one entry per CDR3 protein. The sample includes 650,000 to 1,000,000 distinct CDR3 sequences, about 37% of them seen just once. A remark on this clonotype: Antigen specificity is unknown.

The sample taken for sequencing was blood. The clonotype comes from a man younger than 35 in good health. The chain employs TRBV4-2 and TRBJ1-2, with D possibly being TRBD1 (5 bases). The chain's CDR3 is CASSQDWGSNYGYTF. CDR3 bases: TGTGCCAGCAGCCAAGATTGGGGGTCCAACTATGGCTACACCTTC.